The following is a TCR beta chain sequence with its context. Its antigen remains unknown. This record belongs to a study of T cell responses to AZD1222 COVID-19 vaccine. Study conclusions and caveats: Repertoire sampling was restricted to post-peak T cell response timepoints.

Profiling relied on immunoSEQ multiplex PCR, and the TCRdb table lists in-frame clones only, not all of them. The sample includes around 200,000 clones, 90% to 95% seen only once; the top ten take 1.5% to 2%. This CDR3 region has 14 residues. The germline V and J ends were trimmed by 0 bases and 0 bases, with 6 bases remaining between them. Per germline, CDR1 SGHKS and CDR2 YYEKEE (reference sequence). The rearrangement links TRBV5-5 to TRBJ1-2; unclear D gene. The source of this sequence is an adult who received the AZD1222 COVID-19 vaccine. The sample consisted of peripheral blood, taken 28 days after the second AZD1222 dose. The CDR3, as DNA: TGTGCCAGCAGCTTGGAAGAGCCTAACTATGGCTACACCTTC. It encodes CASSLEEPNYGYTF. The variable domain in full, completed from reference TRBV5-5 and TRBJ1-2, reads DAGVTQSPTHLIKTRGQQVTLRCSPISGHKSVSWYQQVLGQGPQFIFQYYEKEERGRGNFPDRFSARQFPNYSSELNVNALLLGDSALYLCASSLEEPNYGYTFGSGTRLTVV.